These 24 T cell receptor beta chains originate from one sample sequenced in a study of beta chain features in type 1 diabetes (dated by TCRdb to 2017 to 2018). Library construction relied on the immunoSEQ multiplex PCR assay. All of the isolated RNA was reverse transcribed with the High Capacity cDNA Reverse Transcription Kit, so expressed TCRB transcripts were sequenced. Entries here come from immuneACCESS through TCRdb and include only in-frame sequences with V and J called. Some clones fail to appear in such tables; in the studies checked, an unresolved V gene covers under half of the shortfall, and the cause of the remainder is unknown. The sample records tens of thousands of clones, more than 45% of which are singletons. The leading ten clones occupy roughly 0.7% of the sample. Overall study outcomes, separate from this receptor: In all four CD4+ subsets, TCRB CDR3 length was moderately but significantly shorter in type 1 diabetes patients.

Their recognized antigens are unknown. Material for sequencing was central memory CD4+ T cells from blood. The receptors stem from a young man with type 1 diabetes.

This clone was found a few times. V usage is TRBV28 and J usage is TRBJ2-5; the D is unclear. Looked up from germline, CDR1 is MDHEN and CDR2 is SYDVKM. The CDR3 runs 14 residues. The ends were cut back, 6 bases at V and 0 bases at J, with 11 bases in the middle. The CDR3 here is CASRVGGYQETQYF. In DNA form, the CDR3 reads TGTGCCAGCAGGGTTGGCGGTTACCAAGAGACCCAGTACTTC.

The rearrangement joins TRBV5-6 to TRBJ2-5; 9 nucleotides line up with TRBD1. Trimming took 1 base from V and 5 from J; bases not matched to a gene: 9. The CDR3 runs to 16 residues. The germline V gene encodes CDR1 SGHDT and CDR2 YYEEEE. The CDR3 reads CASSLILTGGGETQYF. CDR3 nucleotide sequence: TGTGCCAGCAGCTTGATTTTAACAGGGGGCGGGGAGACCCAGTACTTC.

The chain links TRBV13 to TRBJ1-3; 7 bases agree with TRBD1. Germline lookup yields CDR1 PRHDT and CDR2 FYEKMQ (reference sequence). The CDR3 is 19 amino acids. J lost 0 bases, V lost 5 bases, and 16 bases had no gene match. CDR3 amino acids: CASSRKPGQFLHSGNTIYF. Here the CDR3 DNA reads TGTGCCAGCAGCCGGAAACCGGGACAGTTTCTTCACTCTGGAAACACCATATATTTT. Using reference TRBV13 and TRBJ1-3 for the parts outside the CDR3, the full variable domain is AAGVIQSPRHLIKEKRETATLKCYPIPRHDTVYWYQQGPGQDPQFLISFYEKMQSDKGSIPDRFSAQQFSDYHSELNMSSLELGDSALYFCASSRKPGQFLHSGNTIYFGEGSWLTVV.

This clone is a singleton in its sample. V and J are TRBV7-9 and TRBJ1-1; D not certain. The germline V and J ends were trimmed by 1 base and 3 bases, with 6 bases remaining between them. The CDR3 consists of 13 residues. Germline V gives CDR1 SEHNR, CDR2 FQNEAQ (reference sequence). For the CDR3, the DNA is TGTGCCAGCAGCTTAGAGCGAGACACTGAAGCTTTCTTT. Its translation is CASSLERDTEAFF. Supplemented by reference TRBV7-9 and TRBJ1-1, the full variable domain reads DTGVSQNPRHKITKRGQNVTFRCDPISEHNRLYWYRQTLGQGPEFLTYFQNEAQLEKSRLLSDRFSAERPKGSFSTLEIQRTEQGDSAMYLCASSLERDTEAFFGQGTRLTVV.

This clone turned up a few times. V gene TRBV18 combines with J gene TRBJ2-5, with D perhaps matching TRBD1 (7 bases). V lost 4 bases, J lost 2 bases, and 14 bases lay in between. Germline lookup yields CDR1 KGHSH and CDR2 LQKENI. This CDR3 contains 15 residues. For the CDR3, the DNA is TGTGCCAGCTCACTCCAGGGGGGAGGACAAGAGACCCAGTACTTC. Its translation: CASSLQGGGQETQYF.

This chain joins TRBV5-4 and TRBJ2-3; TRBD2 matches 10 bases. The CDR3 is 15 amino acids. Trimming cost V 1 base and J 5 bases; bases outside gene matches: 4. Per germline, CDR1 SGHNT and CDR2 YYREEE (reference sequence). CDR3 in amino acids: CASSLNSGGLDTQYF. CDR3 in DNA: TGTGCCAGCAGCTTGAATAGCGGGGGGTTAGATACGCAGTATTTT.

This clone was observed a few times. DNA of the CDR3: TGTGCCAGCACCCCCGGGGGTGGCGACGTGGGGGAGACCCAGTACTTC. It is translated as CASTPGGGDVGETQYF. The gene calls are TRBV5-4 and TRBJ2-5, with TRBD2 as a possible D gene (6 bases). The CDR3 is 16 residues long. Germline-derived CDR1 and CDR2 are SGHNT and YYREEE (reference sequence). The V end lost 6 bases, the J end lost 5 bases, and 23 bases lay between the germline ends.

The V call is TRBV6-6, the J call TRBJ2-3; unclear D gene. The CDR3 runs to 11 residues. V lost 4 bases and J 6 bases, leaving 5 bases between the germline ends. Per germline, CDR1 MNHNY and CDR2 SVGAGI (reference sequence). The CDR3 DNA reads TGTGCCAGCAGTTCCCAGGATACGCAGTATTTT. It is translated as CASSSQDTQYF.

This chain connects TRBV5-6 to TRBJ2-3; D might be TRBD2 (6 bases). There are 13 residues in the CDR3. Trimming cost V 2 bases and J 4 bases, with 8 bases left between them. CDR1 is SGHDT and CDR2 is YYEEEE in the germline V gene. The chain's CDR3 is CASSFSGPDTQYF. The CDR3 nucleotides are TGTGCCAGCAGCTTTAGCGGACCAGATACGCAGTATTTT.

This clone was counted a few times. The chain is built from TRBV27 and TRBJ1-1, with D possibly being TRBD1 (6 bases). Trimming removed 0 bases from V and 3 bases from J, with 17 bases in between. Looked up from germline, CDR1 is MNHEY and CDR2 is SMNVEV (reference sequence). This CDR3 spans 17 amino acids. CDR3 in DNA: TGTGCCAGCAGTTTATCTGGGTCAGGGGTGGGCGACACTGAAGCTTTCTTT. Its protein product is CASSLSGSGVGDTEAFF.

This clone showed up just a few times. This chain uses TRBV7-9 with TRBJ1-1; weak D call: TRBD1 (6 bases). Germline lookup yields CDR1 SEHNR and CDR2 FQNEAQ (reference sequence). This CDR3 has 15 residues. The V end was cut by 5 bases, the J end by 0 bases, with 13 bases between. CDR3 DNA: TGTGCCAGCAGCCACCCGACAGGCGTGAACACTGAAGCTTTCTTT. Protein: CASSHPTGVNTEAFF. Combining the CDR3 with reference TRBV7-9 and TRBJ1-1 gives the whole variable domain DTGVSQNPRHKITKRGQNVTFRCDPISEHNRLYWYRQTLGQGPEFLTYFQNEAQLEKSRLLSDRFSAERPKGSFSTLEIQRTEQGDSAMYLCASSHPTGVNTEAFFGQGTRLTVV.

The chain joins TRBV30 to TRBJ1-1, with D uncertain. The CDR3 is 11 amino acids. Per the germline V gene, CDR1 is GTSNPN and CDR2 is SVGIG (reference sequence). With 0 bases removed from V and 7 bases from J, the gap between germline ends came to 6 bases. CDR3 sequence reads: CAWSVRGEAFF. For the CDR3, the DNA is TGTGCCTGGAGTGTAAGAGGTGAAGCTTTCTTT.

The chain employs TRBV7-2 and TRBJ2-3, with 7 bases lining up with TRBD2. After removal of 1 base from V and 0 bases from J, the junction contained 7 bases not matched to a gene. CDR3 length equals 17 residues. Germline V gene sequence: CDR1 SGHTA, CDR2 FQGNSA. As DNA, the CDR3 is TGTGCCAGCAGCTTAGATGGCCGACTAGCCAGCACAGATACGCAGTATTTT. This sequence encodes CASSLDGRLASTDTQYF.

Notes on this clone: Other DNA variants within this sample encode the same CDR3. J is TRBJ2-3 and V is TRBV4-1, with D perhaps TRBD2 (6 bases). CDR1 and CDR2 from the germline V gene are MGHRA and YSYEKL. Trimming took 4 bases from V and 6 from J, leaving 26 bases between them. The CDR3 is 18 residues long. CDR3 in amino acids: CASSLTRGTGDVTDTQYF. CDR3 nucleotide sequence: TGCGCCAGCAGCCTCACACGAGGTACGGGAGACGTCACGGATACGCAGTATTTT.

The gene calls are TRBV19 and TRBJ1-6, with 10 bases lining up with TRBD1. CDR1 and CDR2 (germline): LNHDA, SQIVND (reference sequence). The CDR3 length is 13 residues. The V and J ends lost 6 bases and 8 bases, in that order; junction bases with no gene match: 1. CDR3 sequence reads: CASSGQGDSPLHF. DNA of the CDR3: TGTGCCAGTAGCGGACAGGGGGATTCACCCCTCCACTTT.

This chain connects TRBV11-3 to TRBJ1-1, with 7 positions matching TRBD1. The germline V gene has CDR1 SGHNT and CDR2 YENEEA. CDR3 length: 13 amino acids. J was trimmed by 1 base and V by 4 bases; bases with no gene match: 0. CDR3 bases: TGTGCCAGCAGCTGGACAGGGAACACTGAAGCTTTCTTT. It is translated as CASSWTGNTEAFF.

This clone was seen a few times. This chain uses TRBV11-2 with TRBJ2-6, with 7 bases fitting TRBD1. V shed 1 base, J shed 2 bases, and the junction held 2 bases outside the gene matches. Germline assignment: CDR1 SGHAT and CDR2 FQNNGV. CDR3 size: 16 residues. The CDR3 nucleotides read TGTGCCAGCAGCTTAGGAACAGGGGCTGGGGCCAACGTCCTGACTTTC. It translates to CASSLGTGAGANVLTF. Combining the CDR3 with reference TRBV11-2 and TRBJ2-6 gives the whole variable domain EAGVAQSPRYKIIEKRQSVAFWCNPISGHATLYWYQQILGQGPKLLIQFQNNGVVDDSQLPKDRFSAERLKGVDSTLKIQPAKLEDSAVYLCASSLGTGAGANVLTFGAGSRLTVL.

V gene TRBV5-1 combines with J gene TRBJ2-3, with D perhaps matching TRBD1 (6 bases). CDR1 is SGHRS and CDR2 is YFSETQ in the germline V gene. The V and J ends lost 4 bases and 2 bases respectively, with 11 bases between them. The CDR3 has 14 residues. The CDR3 sequence: CASSLDSSTDTQYF. The CDR3 coding sequence is TGCGCCAGCAGCCTGGACAGTTCCACAGATACGCAGTATTTT.

The rearrangement uses TRBV19 and TRBJ1-4; possibly TRBD1 for D (5 bases). Deletions cut 6 bases from V and 6 bases from J, with 17 bases between. Germline V CDR1 and CDR2: LNHDA, SQIVND (reference sequence). The CDR3 sequence is 15 residues long. CDR3 protein: CASSHRGDSDEKLFF. CDR3 bases: TGTGCCAGTAGCCATCGCGGGGACTCGGATGAAAAACTGTTTTTT.

The rearrangement links TRBV2 to TRBJ1-6; D may be TRBD1 (5 bases). Germline V CDR1 and CDR2: SNHLY, FYNNEI. With 5 bases removed from V and 6 bases from J, the gap between germline ends came to 11 bases. This CDR3 comprises 14 residues. CDR3 residues: CASSTGGANSPLHF. CDR3 DNA: TGTGCCAGCAGTACCGGGGGAGCTAATTCACCCCTCCACTTT.

This clone is a singleton in its sample. The chain couples TRBV5-1 to TRBJ1-4; D not resolved. The CDR3 totals 15 residues. Germline V CDR1 and CDR2: SGHRS, YFSETQ. Trimming cost V 4 bases and J 8 bases, with 18 bases left between them. CDR3 sequence reads: CASSPEGSTGEKLFF. CDR3 in DNA: TGCGCCAGCAGCCCGGAGGGCAGCACGGGGGAAAAACTGTTTTTT.

This clone was counted between two and nine times. The chain links TRBV6-5 to TRBJ2-1; tentatively, D is TRBD2 (5 bases). Deletions cut 6 bases from V and 7 bases from J, with 16 bases between. Germline values: CDR1 MNHEY, CDR2 SVGAGI. CDR3 length equals 14 residues. In DNA, the CDR3 is TGTGCCAGCAGCACCCCAACACGAGGGAATGAGCAGTTCTTC. As protein: CASSTPTRGNEQFF.

V usage is TRBV18 and J usage is TRBJ2-7; 12 bases are a match to TRBD1. V trimming: 3 bases; J trimming: 4 bases; junction bases outside the gene matches: 7. Per the germline V gene, CDR1 is KGHSH and CDR2 is LQKENI. CDR3 length equals 16 residues. The CDR3 region has the DNA TGTGCCAGCTCACCGGGACAGGGGGCTTTGGAGTACGAGCAGTACTTC. It yields the protein CASSPGQGALEYEQYF.

This clone appeared once. This chain joins TRBV6-5 and TRBJ2-1; 7 bases are shared with TRBD1. This CDR3 comprises 13 residues. V gave up 8 bases and J gave up 4 bases; unmatched junction bases: 5. Germline assignment: CDR1 MNHEY and CDR2 SVGAGI. CDR3 amino acids: CASGSGQYNEQFF. CDR3 nucleotides: TGTGCCAGCGGGTCGGGACAGTACAATGAGCAGTTCTTC.